This is a list of T cell receptor beta chains from one sample in a study of cytotoxic CD8 clonotypes in ibrutinib-treated CLL. Only in-frame clones appear in the TCRdb table, and some are missing; sequencing was by immunoSEQ multiplex PCR. The data hold roughly 250,000 clones, with roughly 74% observed a single time. Sample: PBMCs, taken after 24 months of ibrutinib treatment. Receptor source: a human donor with chronic lymphocytic leukemia. CDR3s include the opening cysteine and the closing phenylalanine or tryptophan.

>TRBV5-1
CASSLDGVTEAFF
>TRBV6-5
CASSYSGTSDEKLFF
>TRBV2
CASSVSGSGGELFF
>TRBV7-9
CASSLVLGLAGPQYF
>TRBV18
CASSRPGDGSYEQYF
>TRBV6-5
CASSYAAEGGNYEQYF
>TRBV30
CAWSLGSGNTIYF
>TRBV28
CASSLLTAVGQPQHF
>TRBV9
CASSVGPGRNYEQYF
>TRBV10-3
CATHLSGTDGDEQFF